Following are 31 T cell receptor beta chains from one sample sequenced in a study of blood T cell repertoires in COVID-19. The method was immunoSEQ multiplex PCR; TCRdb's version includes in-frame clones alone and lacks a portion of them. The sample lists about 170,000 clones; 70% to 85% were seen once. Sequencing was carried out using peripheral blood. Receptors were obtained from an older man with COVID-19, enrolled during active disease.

The CDR3 bases are TGTGCCAGCAGCTTAGAATGGCGGACAGGGATCGTTGGCACTGAAGCTTTCTTT. Amino acid sequence: CASSLEWRTGIVGTEAFF. The chain links TRBV11-2 to TRBJ1-1; 8 nucleotides match TRBD1. The trim removed 0 bases at V and 4 bases at J, leaving 13 bases unmatched. Germline V gives CDR1 SGHAT, CDR2 FQNNGV. The CDR3 contains 18 residues. Combining the CDR3 with reference TRBV11-2 and TRBJ1-1 gives the whole variable domain EAGVAQSPRYKIIEKRQSVAFWCNPISGHATLYWYQQILGQGPKLLIQFQNNGVVDDSQLPKDRFSAERLKGVDSTLKIQPAKLEDSAVYLCASSLEWRTGIVGTEAFFGQGTRLTVV.

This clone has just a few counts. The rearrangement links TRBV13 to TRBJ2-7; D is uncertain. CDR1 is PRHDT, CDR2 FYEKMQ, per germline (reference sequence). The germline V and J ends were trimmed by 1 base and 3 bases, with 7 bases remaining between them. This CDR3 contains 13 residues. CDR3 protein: CASSLESGYEQYF. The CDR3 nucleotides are TGTGCCAGCAGCTTAGAATCGGGCTACGAGCAGTACTTC.

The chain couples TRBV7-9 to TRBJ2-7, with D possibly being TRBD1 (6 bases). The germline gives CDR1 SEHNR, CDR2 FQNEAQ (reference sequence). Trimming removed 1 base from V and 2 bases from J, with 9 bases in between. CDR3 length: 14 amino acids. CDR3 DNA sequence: TGTGCCAGCAGCTTAGGGGGGCCAACCTACGAGCAGTACTTC. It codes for CASSLGGPTYEQYF.

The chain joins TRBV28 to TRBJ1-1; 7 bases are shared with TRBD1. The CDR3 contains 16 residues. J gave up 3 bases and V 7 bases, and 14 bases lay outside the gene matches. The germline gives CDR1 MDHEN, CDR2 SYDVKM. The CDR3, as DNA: TGTGCCAGCAACCCTCGAGGGGGCTCGTTGGACACTGAAGCTTTCTTT. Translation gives CASNPRGGSLDTEAFF.

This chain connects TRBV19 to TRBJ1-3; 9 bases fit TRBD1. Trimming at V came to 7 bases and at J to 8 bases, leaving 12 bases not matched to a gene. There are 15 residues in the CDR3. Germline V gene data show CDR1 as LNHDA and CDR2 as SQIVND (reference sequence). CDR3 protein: CASTSSGDRADTIYF. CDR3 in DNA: TGTGCCAGTACATCTTCGGGGGACAGGGCGGACACCATATATTTT.

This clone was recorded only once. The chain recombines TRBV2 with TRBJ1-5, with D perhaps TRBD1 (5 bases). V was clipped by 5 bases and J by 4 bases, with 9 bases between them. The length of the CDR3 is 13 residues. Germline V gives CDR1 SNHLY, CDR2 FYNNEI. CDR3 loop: CASSPGVNQPQHF. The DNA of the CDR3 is TGTGCCAGCAGTCCGGGGGTAAATCAGCCCCAGCATTTT.

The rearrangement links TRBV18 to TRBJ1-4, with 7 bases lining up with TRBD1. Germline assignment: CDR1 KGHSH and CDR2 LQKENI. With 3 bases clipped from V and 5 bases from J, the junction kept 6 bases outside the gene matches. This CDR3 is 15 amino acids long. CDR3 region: CASSPLRGPNEKLFF. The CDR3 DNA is TGTGCCAGCTCACCCCTAAGGGGGCCGAATGAAAAACTGTTTTTT.

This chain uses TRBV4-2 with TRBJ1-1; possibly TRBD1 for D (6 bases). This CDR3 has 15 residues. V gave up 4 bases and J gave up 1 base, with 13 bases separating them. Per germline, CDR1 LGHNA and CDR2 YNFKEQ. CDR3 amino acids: CASSPEMGANTEAFF. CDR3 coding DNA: TGTGCCAGCAGCCCAGAAATGGGGGCGAACACTGAAGCTTTCTTT.

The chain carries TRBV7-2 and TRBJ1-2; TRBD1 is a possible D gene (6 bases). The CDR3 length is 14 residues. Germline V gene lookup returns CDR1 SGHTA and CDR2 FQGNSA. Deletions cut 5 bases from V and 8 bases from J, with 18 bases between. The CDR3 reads CASSPTPGQGGYTF. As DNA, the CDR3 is TGTGCCAGCAGCCCGACTCCGGGACAAGGCGGCTACACCTTC.

The DNA for the CDR3 is TGTGCCAGCAGTTCTAATCGGTGGACCGGGGAGCTGTTTTTT. Translation: CASSSNRWTGELFF. J is TRBJ2-2 and V is TRBV6-2 or TRBV6-3; D is uncertain. Germline CDR1 MNHEY, CDR2 SVGEGT. This CDR3 comprises 14 residues. V dropped 4 bases and J dropped 5 bases, with 11 bases sitting between them.

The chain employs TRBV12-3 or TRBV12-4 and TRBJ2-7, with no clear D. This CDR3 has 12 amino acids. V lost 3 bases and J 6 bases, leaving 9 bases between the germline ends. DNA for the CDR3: TGTGCCAGCAGTTTTGTAAACTCCGAGCAGTACTTC. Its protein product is CASSFVNSEQYF.

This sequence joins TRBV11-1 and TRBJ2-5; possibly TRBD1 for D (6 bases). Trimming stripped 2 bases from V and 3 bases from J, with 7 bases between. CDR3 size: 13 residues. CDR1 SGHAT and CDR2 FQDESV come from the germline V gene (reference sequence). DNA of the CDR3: TGTGCCAGCAGCTTAAGGACAGAAGAGACCCAGTACTTC. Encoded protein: CASSLRTEETQYF.

CDR3 residues: CASSPLRELYGYTF. The CDR3, as DNA: TGTGCCAGCTCACCACTCAGGGAACTCTATGGCTACACCTTC. V usage is TRBV18 and J usage is TRBJ1-2; D perhaps matches TRBD1 (5 bases). CDR3 length: 14 residues. The germline CDR1 and CDR2 sequences are KGHSH and LQKENI. The V gene lost 1 base and the J gene lost 4 bases, with 10 bases spanning the gap.

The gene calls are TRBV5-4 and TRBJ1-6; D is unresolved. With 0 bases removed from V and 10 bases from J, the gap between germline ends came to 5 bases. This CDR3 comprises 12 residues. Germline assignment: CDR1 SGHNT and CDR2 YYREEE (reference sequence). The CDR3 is CASSLGASPLHF. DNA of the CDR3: TGTGCCAGCAGCTTGGGGGCATCACCCCTCCACTTT.

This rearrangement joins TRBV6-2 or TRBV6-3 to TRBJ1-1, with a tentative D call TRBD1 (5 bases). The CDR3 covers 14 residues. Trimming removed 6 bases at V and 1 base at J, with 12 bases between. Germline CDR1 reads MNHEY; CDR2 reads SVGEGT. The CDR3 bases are TGTGCCAGCAGCCAACTAAGGGGGAACACTGAAGCTTTCTTT. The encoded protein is CASSQLRGNTEAFF.

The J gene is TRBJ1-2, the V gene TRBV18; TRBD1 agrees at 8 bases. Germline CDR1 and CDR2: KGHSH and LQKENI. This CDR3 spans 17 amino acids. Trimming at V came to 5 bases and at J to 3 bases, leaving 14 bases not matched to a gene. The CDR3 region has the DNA TGTGCCAGCTCAGAAGGACAGGGTCGCCTCCTGGACTATGGCTACACCTTC. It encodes CASSEGQGRLLDYGYTF.

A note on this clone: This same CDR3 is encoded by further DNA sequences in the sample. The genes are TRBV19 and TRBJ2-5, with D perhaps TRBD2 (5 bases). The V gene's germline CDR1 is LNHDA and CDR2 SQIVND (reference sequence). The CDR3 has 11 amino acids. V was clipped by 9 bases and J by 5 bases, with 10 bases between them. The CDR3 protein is CASSSGETQYF. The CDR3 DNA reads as TGTGCCAGCAGTTCGGGGGAGACCCAGTACTTC.

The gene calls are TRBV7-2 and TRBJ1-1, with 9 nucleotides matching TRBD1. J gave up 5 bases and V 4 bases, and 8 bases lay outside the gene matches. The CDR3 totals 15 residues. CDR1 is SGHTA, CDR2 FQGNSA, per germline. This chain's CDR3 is CASSWRGTGRTEAFF. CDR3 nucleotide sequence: TGTGCCAGCAGCTGGAGGGGGACAGGGAGGACTGAAGCTTTCTTT.

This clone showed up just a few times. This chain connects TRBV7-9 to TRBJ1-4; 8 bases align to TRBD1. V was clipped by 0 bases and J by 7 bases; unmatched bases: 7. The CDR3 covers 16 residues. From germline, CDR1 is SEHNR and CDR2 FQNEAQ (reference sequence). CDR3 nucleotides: TGTGCCAGCAGCTTAGCGGGGACAGGTTCGAGTGAAAAACTGTTTTTT. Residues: CASSLAGTGSSEKLFF.

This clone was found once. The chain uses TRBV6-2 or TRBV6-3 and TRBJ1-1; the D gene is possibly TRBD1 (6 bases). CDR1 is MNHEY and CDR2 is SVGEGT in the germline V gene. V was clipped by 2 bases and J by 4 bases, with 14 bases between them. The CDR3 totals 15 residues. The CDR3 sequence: CASSYGGGQSTEAFF. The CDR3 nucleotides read TGTGCCAGCAGTTACGGGGGGGGCCAGAGCACTGAAGCTTTCTTT.

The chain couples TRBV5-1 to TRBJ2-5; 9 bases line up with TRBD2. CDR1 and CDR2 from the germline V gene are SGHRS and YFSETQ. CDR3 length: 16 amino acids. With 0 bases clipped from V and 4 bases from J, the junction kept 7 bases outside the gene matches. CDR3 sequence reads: CASSLEGGGAPETQYF. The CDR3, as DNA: TGCGCCAGCAGCTTGGAGGGCGGGGGGGCCCCAGAGACCCAGTACTTC.

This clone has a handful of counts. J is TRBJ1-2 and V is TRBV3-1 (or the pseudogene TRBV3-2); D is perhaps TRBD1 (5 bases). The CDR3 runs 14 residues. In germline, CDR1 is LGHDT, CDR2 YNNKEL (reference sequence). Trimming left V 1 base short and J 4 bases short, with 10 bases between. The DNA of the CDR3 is TGTGCCAGCAGCCAAGTTCAGGGCCCCTATGGCTACACCTTC. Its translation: CASSQVQGPYGYTF.

The CDR3 region has the DNA TGTGCCAGTAAGGAGCGGGGGGGACAAGCCAAAAACATTCAGTACTTC. It encodes CASKERGGQAKNIQYF. J is TRBJ2-4 and V is TRBV19; 10 nucleotides match TRBD2. Germline lookup yields CDR1 LNHDA and CDR2 SQIVND (reference sequence). With 7 bases clipped from V and 0 bases from J, the junction kept 6 bases outside the gene matches. This CDR3 contains 16 residues.

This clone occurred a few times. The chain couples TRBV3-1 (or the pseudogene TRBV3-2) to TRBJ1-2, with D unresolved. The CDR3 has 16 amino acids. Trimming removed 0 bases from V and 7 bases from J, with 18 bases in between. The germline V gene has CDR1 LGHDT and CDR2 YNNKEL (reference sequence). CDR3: CASSQEIRVEVGGYTF. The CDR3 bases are TGTGCCAGCAGCCAAGAAATCCGGGTCGAGGTTGGTGGCTACACCTTC.

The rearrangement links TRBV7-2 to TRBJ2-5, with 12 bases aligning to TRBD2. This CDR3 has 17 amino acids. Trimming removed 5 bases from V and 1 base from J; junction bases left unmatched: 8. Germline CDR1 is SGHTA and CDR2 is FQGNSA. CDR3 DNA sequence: TGTGCCAGCAGCCTCGGGACTAGCGGGTCAGGCCAAGAGACCCAGTACTTC. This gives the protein CASSLGTSGSGQETQYF.

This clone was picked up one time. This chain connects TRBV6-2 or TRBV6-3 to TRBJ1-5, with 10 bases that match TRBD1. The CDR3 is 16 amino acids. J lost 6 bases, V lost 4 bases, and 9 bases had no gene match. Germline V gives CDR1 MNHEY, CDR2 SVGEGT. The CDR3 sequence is CASSSSGTGVIQPQHF. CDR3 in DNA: TGTGCCAGCAGTTCCTCCGGGACAGGGGTAATTCAGCCCCAGCATTTT.

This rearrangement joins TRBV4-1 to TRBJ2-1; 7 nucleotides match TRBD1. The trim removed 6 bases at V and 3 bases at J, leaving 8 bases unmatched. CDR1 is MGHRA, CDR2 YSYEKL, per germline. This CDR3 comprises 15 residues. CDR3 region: CASRQSGTDYNEQFF. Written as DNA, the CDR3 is TGCGCCAGCAGGCAATCCGGGACAGACTACAATGAGCAGTTCTTC.

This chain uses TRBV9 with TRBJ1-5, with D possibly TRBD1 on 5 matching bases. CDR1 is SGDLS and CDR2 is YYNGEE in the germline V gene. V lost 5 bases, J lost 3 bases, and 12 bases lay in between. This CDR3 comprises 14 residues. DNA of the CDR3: TGTGCCAGCAGTCAGGGAGGGCTCAATCAGCCCCAGCATTTT. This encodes CASSQGGLNQPQHF.

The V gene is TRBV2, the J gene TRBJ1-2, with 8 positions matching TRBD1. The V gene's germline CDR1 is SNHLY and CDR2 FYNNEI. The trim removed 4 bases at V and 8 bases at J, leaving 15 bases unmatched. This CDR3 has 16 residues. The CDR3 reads CASSVRPRADRDGYTF. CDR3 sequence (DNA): TGTGCCAGCAGTGTACGACCCCGAGCGGACAGGGACGGCTACACCTTC. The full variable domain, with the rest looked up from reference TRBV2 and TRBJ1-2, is EPEVTQTPSHQVTQMGQEVILRCVPISNHLYFYWYRQILGQKVEFLVSFYNNEISEKSEIFDDQFSVERPDGSNFTLKIRSTKLEDSAMYFCASSVRPRADRDGYTFGSGTRLTVV.

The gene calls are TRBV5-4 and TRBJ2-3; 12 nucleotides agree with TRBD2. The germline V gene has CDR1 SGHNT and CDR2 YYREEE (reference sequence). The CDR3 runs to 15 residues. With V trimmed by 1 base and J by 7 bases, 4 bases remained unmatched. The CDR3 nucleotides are TGTGCCAGCAGCTTGATTACTAGCGGGGGGTATACGCAGTATTTT. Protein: CASSLITSGGYTQYF.

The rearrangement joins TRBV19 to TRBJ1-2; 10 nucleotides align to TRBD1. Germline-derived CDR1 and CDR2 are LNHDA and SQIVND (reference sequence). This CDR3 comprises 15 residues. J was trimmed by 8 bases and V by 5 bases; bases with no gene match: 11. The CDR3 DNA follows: TGTGCCAGTAGTCCGAATACCGGGACAGGGGTCGGCTACACCTTC. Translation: CASSPNTGTGVGYTF.